A single sample is the source of the 25 T cell receptor beta chains below, sequenced in a study of OX40 agonist ivuxolimab in advanced cancers. Sequencing used immunoSEQ multiplex PCR; TCRdb keeps in-frame clones, though not all of them. The data show 75,000 to 100,000 clones, with around four fifths seen just once and around 2.9% held by the top ten. Sequenced here: CD4+ or CD8+ T cells sorted from blood, sampled in a trial of the OX40 agonist ivuxolimab. Receptors were obtained from an adult with an advanced solid tumor such as melanoma, head and neck, liver or kidney cancer.

J is TRBJ1-3 and V is TRBV18; D perhaps matches TRBD1 (6 bases). This CDR3 contains 15 residues. Trimming took 4 bases from V and 1 from J, leaving 11 bases between them. CDR1 KGHSH and CDR2 LQKENI come from the germline V gene. In DNA, the CDR3 is TGTGCCAGCTCACTAGACAGGACTTCTGGAAACACCATATATTTT. Translation: CASSLDRTSGNTIYF.

Regarding this clone: One junction end does not reproduce the germline sequence, and a read error may be involved. This chain connects TRBV19 to TRBJ1-2; TRBD1 aligns across 8 bases. The CDR3 runs 13 residues. CDR1 and CDR2 from the germline V gene are LNHDA and SQIVND (reference sequence). The CDR3 loop reads CASSLDRGNGYTF. CDR3 nucleotides: TGTGCCAGTAGTCTAGACAGGGGAAACGGCTACACCTTC.

This clone turned up a few times. The chain carries TRBV28 and TRBJ1-2; 7 nucleotides match TRBD1. This CDR3 is 17 amino acids long. V shed 2 bases, J shed 2 bases, and the junction held 11 bases outside the gene matches. The germline gives CDR1 MDHEN, CDR2 SYDVKM. The CDR3: CASSLLLTGFNNYGYTF. CDR3 DNA sequence: TGTGCCAGCAGTTTACTCTTGACAGGGTTTAACAACTATGGCTACACCTTC.

The J gene is TRBJ2-5, the V gene TRBV18, with D uncertain. CDR3 size: 15 residues. V gave up 2 bases and J gave up 2 bases, with 12 bases separating them. Looked up from germline, CDR1 is KGHSH and CDR2 is LQKENI. The CDR3 region is CASSPTHSQQETQYF. In DNA, the CDR3 is TGTGCCAGCTCACCAACTCACAGCCAACAAGAGACCCAGTACTTC.

This chain connects TRBV6-5 to TRBJ1-4; 7 nucleotides match TRBD1. The germline CDR1 and CDR2 sequences are MNHEY and SVGAGI. The CDR3 sequence is 13 residues long. V trimming: 5 bases; J trimming: 4 bases; junction bases outside the gene matches: 1. The CDR3 loop reads CASSGTVNEKLFF. The CDR3 nucleotides read TGTGCCAGCAGTGGGACAGTTAATGAAAAACTGTTTTTT.

The V and J genes are TRBV6-5 and TRBJ1-2; 7 bases match TRBD1. The CDR3 has 14 residues. The germline V gene encodes CDR1 MNHEY and CDR2 SVGAGI. The trim removed 5 bases at V and 8 bases at J, leaving 11 bases unmatched. CDR3 protein: CASSRQGRLFGYTF. The CDR3 DNA sequence: TGTGCCAGCAGTCGACAGGGTCGATTATTCGGCTACACCTTC.

The genes are TRBV5-5 and TRBJ2-7, with 9 bases that match TRBD1. Germline CDR1 and CDR2: SGHKS and YYEKEE (reference sequence). Losses at the gene ends were 4 bases for V and 1 base for J; bases not matched to a gene: 3. The CDR3 consists of 14 residues. CDR3 region: CASSIGQGSYEQYF. The CDR3, as DNA: TGTGCCAGCAGCATCGGACAGGGGTCCTACGAGCAGTACTTC.

V and J are TRBV6-4 and TRBJ1-6, with a tentative D call TRBD1 (5 bases). V was clipped by 2 bases and J by 10 bases, with 9 bases between them. Germline V gene sequence: CDR1 MRHNA, CDR2 SNTAGT. The CDR3 consists of 13 residues. The DNA for the CDR3 is TGTGCCAGCAGTGACCAGGGAGGCTCACCCCTCCACTTT. This translates into CASSDQGGSPLHF.

The chain joins TRBV27 to TRBJ2-7; no clear D. Per the germline V gene, CDR1 is MNHEY and CDR2 is SMNVEV (reference sequence). V lost 1 base to trimming and J lost 2 bases, with 6 bases between them. The CDR3 loop spans 13 amino acids. As DNA, the CDR3 is TGTGCCAGCAGTTTATACATCGCCTACGAGCAGTACTTC. It translates to CASSLYIAYEQYF.

The V call is TRBV6-1, the J call TRBJ1-5; D is unclear. Deletions cut 6 bases from V and 4 bases from J, with 7 bases between. Germline CDR1 MNHNS, CDR2 SASEGT. This CDR3 has 12 amino acids. The CDR3 protein is CASSQDNQPQHF. CDR3 sequence (DNA): TGTGCCAGCAGCCAGGATAATCAGCCCCAGCATTTT.

The chain links TRBV6-1 to TRBJ2-5; D is possibly TRBD2 (7 bases). Deletions cut 7 bases from V and 5 bases from J, with 20 bases between. The CDR3 spans 15 residues. Germline-derived CDR1 and CDR2 are MNHNS and SASEGT. The CDR3 region is CASMGRLGGRETQYF. For the CDR3, the DNA is TGTGCCAGCATGGGGCGGTTGGGGGGGCGTGAGACCCAGTACTTC.

This clone appeared a few times. V and J are TRBV29-1 and TRBJ2-3; 9 positions agree with TRBD2. Germline values: CDR1 SQVTM, CDR2 ANQGSEA. The CDR3 contains 13 residues. V lost 3 bases, J lost 3 bases, and 1 base stayed unmatched. CDR3 sequence reads: CSVETSGTDTQYF. The CDR3 DNA is TGCAGCGTTGAGACTAGCGGTACAGATACGCAGTATTTT.

This chain links TRBV6-5 with TRBJ2-1; the D gene is possibly TRBD1 (5 bases). This CDR3 contains 15 residues. Trimming pared 6 bases from V and 4 bases from J, leaving 16 bases between. Per germline, CDR1 MNHEY and CDR2 SVGAGI. DNA for the CDR3: TGTGCCAGCAGAATCCGTAGTGCAGGGTACAATGAGCAGTTCTTC. Protein: CASRIRSAGYNEQFF.

The rearrangement links TRBV7-6 to TRBJ2-3, with TRBD2 matching 10 bases. The germline V gene encodes CDR1 SGHVS and CDR2 FNYEAQ. The CDR3 totals 17 residues. The V and J ends lost 1 base and 4 bases, in that order; junction bases with no gene match: 8. The CDR3 reads CASSLGVAGGVPDTQYF. The DNA for the CDR3 is TGTGCCAGCAGCTTAGGGGTAGCGGGGGGCGTTCCAGATACGCAGTATTTT. Based on the CDR3 plus reference TRBV7-6 and TRBJ2-3, the full variable domain is GAGVSQSPRYKVTKRGQDVALRCDPISGHVSLYWYRQALGQGPEFLTYFNYEAQQDKSGLPNDRFSAERPEGSISTLTIQRTEQRDSAMYRCASSLGVAGGVPDTQYFGPGTRLTVL.

The chain uses TRBV7-9 and TRBJ2-3; D call uncertain. V was clipped by 1 base and J by 3 bases, with 8 bases between them. CDR3 length: 14 amino acids. The germline V gene encodes CDR1 SEHNR and CDR2 FQNEAQ (reference sequence). Here the CDR3 DNA reads TGTGCCAGCAGCTTAGGGACGTCAACAGATACGCAGTATTTT. This codes for CASSLGTSTDTQYF.

CDR3 sequence (DNA): TGTGCCAGCAGCGTAGAAATGGGTTACAGGGGTGGAACCGGGGAGCTGTTTTTT. Its protein is CASSVEMGYRGGTGELFF. The chain is built from TRBV9 and TRBJ2-2; 7 bases agree with TRBD1. The germline gives CDR1 SGDLS, CDR2 YYNGEE. The junction had 13 bases not matched to a gene; V was cut back by 0 bases and J by 5 bases. There are 18 residues in the CDR3.

V and J are TRBV6-5 and TRBJ1-3; no clear D. The V gene lost 2 bases and the J gene lost 0 bases, with 11 bases spanning the gap. Per germline, CDR1 MNHEY and CDR2 SVGAGI. The CDR3 has 16 amino acids. The DNA for the CDR3 is TGTGCCAGCAGTTACGGTCCAGTCTTCTCTGGAAACACCATATATTTT. Protein product: CASSYGPVFSGNTIYF.

This chain connects TRBV28 to TRBJ1-3; D is undetermined. CDR1 MDHEN and CDR2 SYDVKM come from the germline V gene. The V and J ends lost 8 bases and 0 bases respectively, with 14 bases between them. This CDR3 spans 15 amino acids. The DNA of the CDR3 is TGTGCCAGCGGGCCCGGGATCCTCTCTGGAAACACCATATATTTT. It codes for CASGPGILSGNTIYF.

The chain has TRBV6-1 and TRBJ1-2; possibly TRBD1 for D (5 bases). V lost 4 bases and J 3 bases, leaving 9 bases between the germline ends. The CDR3 consists of 13 residues. The V gene's germline CDR1 is MNHNS and CDR2 SASEGT. The CDR3 loop is CASSGAGHYGYTF. DNA of the CDR3: TGTGCCAGCAGTGGGGCAGGGCACTATGGCTACACCTTC.

This clone was found a few times. The chain combines TRBV5-4 with TRBJ1-4; D unresolved. The length of the CDR3 is 13 residues. The V gene lost 4 bases and the J gene lost 3 bases, with 7 bases spanning the gap. Germline lookup yields CDR1 SGHNT and CDR2 YYREEE (reference sequence). CDR3 loop: CASSPDPNEKLFF. In DNA, the CDR3 is TGTGCCAGCAGCCCCGACCCTAATGAAAAACTGTTTTTT.

This clone appeared once. The chain combines TRBV6-1 with TRBJ1-5; D is undetermined. The germline CDR1 and CDR2 sequences are MNHNS and SASEGT. Deletions cut 7 bases from V and 0 bases from J, with 10 bases between. The CDR3 length is 14 residues. This CDR3 is CASTHDLSNQPQHF. CDR3 nucleotide sequence: TGTGCCAGCACCCACGACCTTAGCAATCAGCCCCAGCATTTT.

The chain couples TRBV18 to TRBJ2-5, with D hard to call. Germline-derived CDR1 and CDR2 are KGHSH and LQKENI. The CDR3 has 14 amino acids. Trimming cost V 0 bases and J 2 bases, with 7 bases left between them. The CDR3 loop reads CASSPPVRQETQYF. The CDR3 nucleotides are TGTGCCAGCTCACCACCGGTGAGGCAAGAGACCCAGTACTTC.

This chain connects TRBV5-1 to TRBJ1-3; D is ambiguous. The CDR3 has 14 residues. Germline-derived CDR1 and CDR2 are SGHRS and YFSETQ. V was clipped by 1 base and J by 0 bases, with 5 bases between them. The CDR3 sequence is CASSLSTSGNTIYF. The CDR3 DNA reads TGCGCCAGCAGCTTGAGTACCTCTGGAAACACCATATATTTT.

V is TRBV28 and J is TRBJ2-1; D may be TRBD2 (5 bases). The ends were cut back, 3 bases at V and 8 bases at J, with 11 bases in the middle. Germline-derived CDR1 and CDR2 are MDHEN and SYDVKM. The CDR3 runs 13 residues. CDR3 amino acids: CASSFIRGDEQFF. CDR3 sequence (DNA): TGTGCCAGCAGTTTTATACGGGGTGATGAGCAGTTCTTC.

The genes are TRBV7-6 and TRBJ1-2; TRBD1 matches 7 bases. V lost 5 bases to trimming and J lost 4 bases; unmatched junction nucleotides: 4. CDR3 length: 13 residues. Germline V CDR1 and CDR2: SGHVS, FNYEAQ. For the CDR3, the DNA is TGTGCCAGCAGCCCGACAGGGTTCTATGGCTACACCTTC. This codes for CASSPTGFYGYTF.